The rows below give T cell receptor beta chains drawn from one sample of a study of cytotoxic CD8 clonotypes in ibrutinib-treated CLL. Only in-frame clones appear in the TCRdb table, and some are missing; sequencing was by immunoSEQ multiplex PCR. The table lists some 29,000 clones, 76% of them singletons. The sample here was PBMCs, taken after 36 months of ibrutinib treatment. All receptors derive from a human donor with chronic lymphocytic leukemia. CDR3s include the opening cysteine and the closing phenylalanine or tryptophan. D genes are given only for firm matches. Size values are once, few and many counts, or a class for expanded clones, and some rows have none.

d_gene	v_gene	abundance	j_gene	CDR3nt	CDR3aa
TRBD2	TRBV9	-	TRBJ2-4	TGTGCCAGCAGCGCCGGGACTAGCTACATTCAGTACTTC	CASSAGTSYIQYF
-	TRBV5-1	few	TRBJ1-6	TGCGCCAGCAGCCTGGAGTTTAGTGGGTCACCCCTCCACTTT	CASSLEFSGSPLHF
TRBD1	TRBV7-9	-	TRBJ1-6	TGTGCCAGCGCCCAGGGGGTGTCTAATTCACCCCTCCACTTT	CASAQGVSNSPLHF
-	TRBV2	-	TRBJ1-3	TGTGCCAGCGGCCGTGAGGGATCAGGAAACACCATATATTTT	CASGREGSGNTIYF
-	TRBV5-6	-	TRBJ1-1	TGTGCCAGCAGCTCCCCCACACCGGAGGACACTGAAGCTTTCTTT	CASSSPTPEDTEAFF
-	TRBV11-2	-	TRBJ1-2	TGTGCCAGCAGCTTATGGGGTGGGGGGTACGACTATGGCTACACCTTC	CASSLWGGGYDYGYTF
-	TRBV14	medium-sized	TRBJ2-5	TGTGCCAGCAGCCAAGGTTCGCAGGGATGGGAGACCCAGTACTTC	CASSQGSQGWETQYF
-	TRBV16	-	TRBJ2-2	TGTGCCAGCAGCCACAACACCGGGGAGCTGTTTTTT	CASSHNTGELFF
-	TRBV6-1	few	TRBJ1-4	TGTGCCAGCAGCCTACGGGACACGATTAATGAAAAACTGTTTTTT	CASSLRDTINEKLFF
-	TRBV27	once	TRBJ2-5	TGTGCCAGCAGCCTACGCCGCCTTGGAGTTGAGACCCAGTACTTC	CASSLRRLGVETQYF
TRBD1	TRBV5-1	-	TRBJ2-1	TGCGCCAGCAGCTCGCCGACAGGGTTGGACAATGAGCAGTTCTTC	CASSSPTGLDNEQFF
-	TRBV19	-	TRBJ1-1	TGTGCCACCGGGACCAGGGCAGAAGCTTTCTTT	CATGTRAEAFF
-	TRBV4-1	few	TRBJ1-1	TGCGCCAGCAGCCAAAGACAGATGAACACTGAAGCTTTCTTT	CASSQRQMNTEAFF
TRBD2	TRBV18	-	TRBJ2-2	TGTGCCAGCTCACCACTGGGGGAGGGCACCGGGGAGCTGTTTTTT	CASSPLGEGTGELFF
-	TRBV11-2	-	TRBJ2-3	TGTGCCAGCAGCTTAGCCCTAACTAGCACAGATACGCAGTATTTT	CASSLALTSTDTQYF